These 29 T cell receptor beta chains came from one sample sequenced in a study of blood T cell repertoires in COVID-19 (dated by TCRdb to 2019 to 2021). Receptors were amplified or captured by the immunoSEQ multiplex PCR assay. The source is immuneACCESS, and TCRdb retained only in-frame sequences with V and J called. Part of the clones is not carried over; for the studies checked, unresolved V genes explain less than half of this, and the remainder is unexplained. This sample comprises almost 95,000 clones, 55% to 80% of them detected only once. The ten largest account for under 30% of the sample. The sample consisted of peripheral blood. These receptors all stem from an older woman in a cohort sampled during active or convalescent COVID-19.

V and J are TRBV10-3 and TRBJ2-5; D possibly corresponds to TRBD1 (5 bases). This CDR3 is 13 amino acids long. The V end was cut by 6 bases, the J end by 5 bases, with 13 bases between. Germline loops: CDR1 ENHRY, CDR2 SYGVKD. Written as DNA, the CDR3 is TGTGCCATCAGGACAGACCCGCGGGAGACCCAGTACTTC. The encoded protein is CAIRTDPRETQYF.

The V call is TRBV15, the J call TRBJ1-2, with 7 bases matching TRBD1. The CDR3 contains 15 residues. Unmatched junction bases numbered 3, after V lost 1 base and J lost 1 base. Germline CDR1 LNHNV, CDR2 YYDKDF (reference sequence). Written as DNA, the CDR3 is TGTGCCACCAGCAGAGGGACAGGCCTTAACTATGGCTACACCTTC. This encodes CATSRGTGLNYGYTF.

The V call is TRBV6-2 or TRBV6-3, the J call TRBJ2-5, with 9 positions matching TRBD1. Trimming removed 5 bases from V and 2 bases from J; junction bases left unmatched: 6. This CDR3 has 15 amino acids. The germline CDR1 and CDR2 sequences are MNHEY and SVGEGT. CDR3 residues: CASSKGQGRQETQYF. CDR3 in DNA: TGTGCCAGCAGTAAGGGACAGGGTCGGCAAGAGACCCAGTACTTC.

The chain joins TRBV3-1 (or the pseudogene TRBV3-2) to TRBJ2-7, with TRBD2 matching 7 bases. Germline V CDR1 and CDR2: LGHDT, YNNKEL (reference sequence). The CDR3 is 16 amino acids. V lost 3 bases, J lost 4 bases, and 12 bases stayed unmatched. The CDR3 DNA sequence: TGTGCCAGCAGCCATGACCCTTCAGGTAGCGGGTACGAGCAGTACTTC. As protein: CASSHDPSGSGYEQYF.

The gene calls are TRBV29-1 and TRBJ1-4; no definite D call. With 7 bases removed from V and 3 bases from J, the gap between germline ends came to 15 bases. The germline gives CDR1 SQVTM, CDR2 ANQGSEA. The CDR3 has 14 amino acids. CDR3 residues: CSAWRRAANEKLFF. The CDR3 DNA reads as TGCAGCGCCTGGAGGCGGGCGGCTAATGAAAAACTGTTTTTT.

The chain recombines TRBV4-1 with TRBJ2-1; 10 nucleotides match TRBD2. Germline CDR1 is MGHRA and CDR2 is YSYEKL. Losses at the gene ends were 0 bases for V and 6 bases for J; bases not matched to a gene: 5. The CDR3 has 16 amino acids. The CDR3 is CASSQEGRTSGNEQFF. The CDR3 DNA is TGCGCCAGCAGCCAAGAAGGTAGGACTAGCGGCAATGAGCAGTTCTTC.

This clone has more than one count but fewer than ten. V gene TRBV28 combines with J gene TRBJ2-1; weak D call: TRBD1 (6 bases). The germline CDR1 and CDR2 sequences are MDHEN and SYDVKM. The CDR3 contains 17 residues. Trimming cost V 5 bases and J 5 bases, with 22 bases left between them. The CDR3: CASSPLPTGWGHNEQFF. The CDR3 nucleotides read TGTGCCAGCAGTCCCCTGCCCACAGGGTGGGGACACAATGAGCAGTTCTTC.

CDR3 region: CASSAGTGGNNEQFF. CDR3 coding DNA: TGTGCCAGCAGTGCCGGGACAGGGGGAAACAATGAGCAGTTCTTC. The genes are TRBV6-4 and TRBJ2-1, with 11 bases that match TRBD1. Trimming cost V 4 bases and J 5 bases; bases outside gene matches: 4. This CDR3 has 15 residues. Germline V gene data show CDR1 as MRHNA and CDR2 as SNTAGT.

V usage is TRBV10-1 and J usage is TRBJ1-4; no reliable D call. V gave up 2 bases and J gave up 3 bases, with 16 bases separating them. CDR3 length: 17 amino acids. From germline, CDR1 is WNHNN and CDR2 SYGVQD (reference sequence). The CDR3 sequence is CASSETGPQEANEKLFF. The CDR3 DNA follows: TGCGCCAGCAGTGAGACCGGGCCCCAGGAGGCTAATGAAAAACTGTTTTTT.

CDR3 in DNA: TGTGCCACCAGTGCTAAAAGCGGGGGGGCGAGTGAGCAGTTCTTC. As protein: CATSAKSGGASEQFF. The genes are TRBV24-1 and TRBJ2-1; 10 positions match TRBD2. The J segment lost 9 bases and the V segment lost 5 bases, leaving 9 bases of the junction unmatched. Germline assignment: CDR1 KGHDR and CDR2 SFDVKD. The CDR3 sequence is 15 residues long.

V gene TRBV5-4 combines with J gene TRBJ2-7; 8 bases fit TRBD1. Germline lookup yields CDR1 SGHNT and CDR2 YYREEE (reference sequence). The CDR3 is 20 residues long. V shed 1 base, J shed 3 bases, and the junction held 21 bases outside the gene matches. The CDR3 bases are TGTGCCAGCAGCTTGCGTTGGGGGCCCGTAAAAACAGGGGGGATCTACGAGCAGTACTTC. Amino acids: CASSLRWGPVKTGGIYEQYF.

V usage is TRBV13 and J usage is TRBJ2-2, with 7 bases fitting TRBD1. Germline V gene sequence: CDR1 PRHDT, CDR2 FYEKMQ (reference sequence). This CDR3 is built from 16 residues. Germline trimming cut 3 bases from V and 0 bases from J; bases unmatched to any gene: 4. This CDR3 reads CASSFAQGSNTGELFF. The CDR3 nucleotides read TGTGCCAGCAGCTTCGCACAGGGGTCGAACACCGGGGAGCTGTTTTTT.

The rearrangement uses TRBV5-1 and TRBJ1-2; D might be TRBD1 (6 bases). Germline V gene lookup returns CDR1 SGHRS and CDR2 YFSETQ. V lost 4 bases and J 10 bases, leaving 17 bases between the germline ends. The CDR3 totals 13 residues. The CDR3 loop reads CASSREGESDYTF. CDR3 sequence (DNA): TGCGCCAGCAGCCGGGAGGGGGAAAGTGACTACACCTTC.

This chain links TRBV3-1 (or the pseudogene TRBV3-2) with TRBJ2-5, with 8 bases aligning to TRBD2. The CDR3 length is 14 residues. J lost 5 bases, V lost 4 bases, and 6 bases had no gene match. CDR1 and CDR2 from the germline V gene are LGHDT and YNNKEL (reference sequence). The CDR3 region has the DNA TGTGCCAGCAGCCTCCGCGGGGGGCTGGAGACCCAGTACTTC. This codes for CASSLRGGLETQYF.

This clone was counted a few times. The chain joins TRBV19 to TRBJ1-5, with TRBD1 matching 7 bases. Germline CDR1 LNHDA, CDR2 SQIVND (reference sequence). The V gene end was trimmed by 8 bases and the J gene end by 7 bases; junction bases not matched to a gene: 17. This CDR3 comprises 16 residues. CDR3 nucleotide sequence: TGTGCCAGTGATTCAGAACAGGGGAAGGGGATACAGCCCCAGCATTTT. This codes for CASDSEQGKGIQPQHF.

CDR3: CASSLDRFYGYTF. In DNA, the CDR3 is TGTGCCAGCAGCTTGGATCGGTTCTATGGCTACACCTTC. The gene calls are TRBV5-8 and TRBJ1-2; D gene ambiguous. This CDR3 has 13 residues. The ends were cut back, 0 bases at V and 4 bases at J, with 7 bases in the middle. Germline V gene data show CDR1 as SGHTS and CDR2 as YDEGEE.

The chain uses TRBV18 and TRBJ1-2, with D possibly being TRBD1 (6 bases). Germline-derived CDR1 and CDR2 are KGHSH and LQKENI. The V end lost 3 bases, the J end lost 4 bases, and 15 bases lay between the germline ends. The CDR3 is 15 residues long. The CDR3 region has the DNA TGTGCCAGCTCACCCAAAGCAGGGGTGGGCTATGGCTACACCTTC. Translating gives CASSPKAGVGYGYTF.

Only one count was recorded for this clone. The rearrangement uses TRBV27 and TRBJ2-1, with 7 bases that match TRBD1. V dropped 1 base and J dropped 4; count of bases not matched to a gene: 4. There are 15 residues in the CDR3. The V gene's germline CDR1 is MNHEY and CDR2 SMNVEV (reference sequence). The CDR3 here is CASSLYVRGYNEQFF. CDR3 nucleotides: TGTGCCAGCAGTTTATATGTCAGGGGGTACAATGAGCAGTTCTTC.

The CDR3 DNA reads TGTGCCAGTAGTTATCAGGGGAACTACGAGCAGTACTTC. As protein: CASSYQGNYEQYF. The V and J genes are TRBV19 and TRBJ2-7, with D possibly matching TRBD1 (6 bases). The V gene's germline CDR1 is LNHDA and CDR2 SQIVND (reference sequence). CDR3 length equals 13 residues. V shed 5 bases and J shed 3 bases, with 11 bases lying between them.

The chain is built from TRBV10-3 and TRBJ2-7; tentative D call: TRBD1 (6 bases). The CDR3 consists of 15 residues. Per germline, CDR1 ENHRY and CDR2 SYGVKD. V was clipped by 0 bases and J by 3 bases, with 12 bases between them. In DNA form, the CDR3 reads TGTGCCATCAGTGAGTCCACAGGGCACCTCTACGAGCAGTACTTC. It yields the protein CAISESTGHLYEQYF.

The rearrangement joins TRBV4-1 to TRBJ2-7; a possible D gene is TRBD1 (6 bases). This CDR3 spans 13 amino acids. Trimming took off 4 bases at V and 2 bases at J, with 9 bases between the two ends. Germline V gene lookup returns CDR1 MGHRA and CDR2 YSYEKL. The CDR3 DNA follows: TGCGCCAGCAGCCGAGGGGGAGCCTACGAGCAGTACTTC. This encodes CASSRGGAYEQYF.

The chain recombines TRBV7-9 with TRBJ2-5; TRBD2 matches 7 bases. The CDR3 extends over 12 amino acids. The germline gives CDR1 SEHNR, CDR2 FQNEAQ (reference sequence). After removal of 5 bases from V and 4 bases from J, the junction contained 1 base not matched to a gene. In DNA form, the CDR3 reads TGTGCCAGCAGCCGGACTAGAGAGACCCAGTACTTC. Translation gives CASSRTRETQYF.

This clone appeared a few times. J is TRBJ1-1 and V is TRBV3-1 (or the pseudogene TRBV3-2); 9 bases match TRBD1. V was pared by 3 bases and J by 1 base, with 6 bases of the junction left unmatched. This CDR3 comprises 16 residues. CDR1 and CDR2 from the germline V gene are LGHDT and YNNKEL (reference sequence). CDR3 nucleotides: TGTGCCAGCAGCCAGCGGGACAGGGCCCCGAACACTGAAGCTTTCTTT. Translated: CASSQRDRAPNTEAFF.

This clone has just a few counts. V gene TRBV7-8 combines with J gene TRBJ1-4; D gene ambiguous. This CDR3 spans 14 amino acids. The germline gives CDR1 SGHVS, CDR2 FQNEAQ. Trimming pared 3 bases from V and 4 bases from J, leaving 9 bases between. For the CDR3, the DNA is TGTGCCAGCAGCTTTGAGCACCTTAATGAAAAACTGTTTTTT. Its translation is CASSFEHLNEKLFF.

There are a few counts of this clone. The CDR3 nucleotides are TGTGCCAGCAGTTTAAATACGATCGGGACCAAAAACATTCAGTACTTC. It specifies CASSLNTIGTKNIQYF. This chain joins TRBV27 and TRBJ2-4; perhaps TRBD2 as D (5 bases). V was shortened by 2 bases and J by 2 bases, with 13 bases between the two germline ends. The CDR3 totals 16 residues. CDR1 is MNHEY, CDR2 SMNVEV, per germline (reference sequence).

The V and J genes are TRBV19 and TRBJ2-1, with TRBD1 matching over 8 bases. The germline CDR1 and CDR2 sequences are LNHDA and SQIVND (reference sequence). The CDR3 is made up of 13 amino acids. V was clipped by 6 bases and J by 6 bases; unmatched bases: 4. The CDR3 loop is CASRRTGTNEQFF. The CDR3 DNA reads TGTGCCAGTAGGAGGACAGGGACCAATGAGCAGTTCTTC.

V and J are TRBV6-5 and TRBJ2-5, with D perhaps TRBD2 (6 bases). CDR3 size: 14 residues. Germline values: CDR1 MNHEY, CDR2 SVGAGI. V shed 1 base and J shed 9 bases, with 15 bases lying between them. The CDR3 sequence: CASSYWGDLGAQYF. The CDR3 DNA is TGTGCCAGCAGTTACTGGGGGGACCTGGGCGCCCAGTACTTC.

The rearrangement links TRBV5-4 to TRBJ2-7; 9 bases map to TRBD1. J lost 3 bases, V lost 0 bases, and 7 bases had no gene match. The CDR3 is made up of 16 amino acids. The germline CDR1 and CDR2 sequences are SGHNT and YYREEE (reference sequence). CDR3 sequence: CASSLAPWTGDYEQYF. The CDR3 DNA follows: TGTGCCAGCAGCTTGGCCCCTTGGACAGGGGACTACGAGCAGTACTTC.

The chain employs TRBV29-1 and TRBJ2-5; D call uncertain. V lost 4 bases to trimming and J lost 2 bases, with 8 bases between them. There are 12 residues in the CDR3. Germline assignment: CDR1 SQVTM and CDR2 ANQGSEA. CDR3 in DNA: TGCAGCGTTGGACACCAACAAGAGACCCAGTACTTC. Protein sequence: CSVGHQQETQYF. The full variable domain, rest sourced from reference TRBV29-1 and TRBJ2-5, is SAVISQKPSRDICQRGTSLTIQCQVDSQVTMMFWYRQQPGQSLTLIATANQGSEATYESGFVIDKFPISRPNLTFSTLTVSNMSPEDSSIYLCSVGHQQETQYFGPGTRLLVL.